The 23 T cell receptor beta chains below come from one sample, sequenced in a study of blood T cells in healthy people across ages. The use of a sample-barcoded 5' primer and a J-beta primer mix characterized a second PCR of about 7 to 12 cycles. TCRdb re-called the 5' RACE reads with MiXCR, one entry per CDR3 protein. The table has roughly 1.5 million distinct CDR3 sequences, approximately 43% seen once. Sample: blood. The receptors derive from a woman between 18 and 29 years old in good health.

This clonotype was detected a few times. The chain's CDR3 is CASSSRLGSDTQYF. CDR3 sequence (DNA): TGTGCCAGCAGCTCTAGACTAGGGTCCGATACGCAGTATTTT. The genes are TRBV7-3 and TRBJ2-3; perhaps TRBD2 as D (6 bases). CDR1 and CDR2 (germline): SGHTA, FQGTGA. The CDR3 is 14 residues long. V was cut by 4 bases and J by 6 bases, with 14 bases left in between. Complete variable domain (other parts from reference TRBV7-3 and TRBJ2-3): GAGVSQTPSNKVTEKGKYVELRCDPISGHTALYWYRQSLGQGPEFLIYFQGTGAADDSGLPNDRFFAVRPEGSVSTLKIQRTERGDSAVYLCASSSRLGSDTQYFGPGTRLTVL.

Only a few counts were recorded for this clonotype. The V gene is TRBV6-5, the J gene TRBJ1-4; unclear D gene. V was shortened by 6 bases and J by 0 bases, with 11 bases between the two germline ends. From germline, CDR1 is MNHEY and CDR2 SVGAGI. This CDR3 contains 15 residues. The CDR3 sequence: CASSAAGSTNEKLFF. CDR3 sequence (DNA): TGTGCCAGCAGCGCCGCGGGATCAACTAATGAAAAACTGTTTTTT.

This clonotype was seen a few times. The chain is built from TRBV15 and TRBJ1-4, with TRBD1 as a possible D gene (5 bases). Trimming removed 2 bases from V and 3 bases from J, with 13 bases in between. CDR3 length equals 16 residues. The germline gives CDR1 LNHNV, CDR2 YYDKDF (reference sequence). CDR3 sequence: CATSRSWGLANEKLFF. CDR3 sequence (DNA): TGTGCCACCAGCAGATCCTGGGGGTTGGCTAATGAAAAACTGTTTTTT.

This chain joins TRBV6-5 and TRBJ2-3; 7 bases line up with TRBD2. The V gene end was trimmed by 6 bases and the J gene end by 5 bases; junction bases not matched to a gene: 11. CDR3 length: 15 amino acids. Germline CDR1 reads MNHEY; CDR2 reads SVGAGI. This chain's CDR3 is CASSSGLGRGDTQYF. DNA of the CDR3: TGTGCCAGCAGCTCAGGACTAGGTCGGGGAGATACGCAGTATTTT.

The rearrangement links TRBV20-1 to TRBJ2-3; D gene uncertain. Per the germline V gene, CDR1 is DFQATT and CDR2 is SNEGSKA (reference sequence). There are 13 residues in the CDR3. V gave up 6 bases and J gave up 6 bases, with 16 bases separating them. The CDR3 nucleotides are TGCAGTGCGCTGCCTCTGGAGCTCGATACGCAGTATTTT. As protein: CSALPLELDTQYF.

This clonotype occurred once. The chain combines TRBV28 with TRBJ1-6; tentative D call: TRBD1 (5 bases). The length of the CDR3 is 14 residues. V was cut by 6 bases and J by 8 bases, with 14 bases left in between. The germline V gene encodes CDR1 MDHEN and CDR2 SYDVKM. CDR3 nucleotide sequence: TGTGCCAGCAGAAGGGGCAGGCCGGATTCACCCCTCCACTTT. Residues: CASRRGRPDSPLHF. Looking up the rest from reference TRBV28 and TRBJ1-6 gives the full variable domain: DVKVTQSSRYLVKRTGEKVFLECVQDMDHENMFWYRQDPGLGLRLIYFSYDVKMKEKGDIPEGYSVSREKKERFSLILESASTNQTSMYLCASRRGRPDSPLHFGNGTRLTVT.

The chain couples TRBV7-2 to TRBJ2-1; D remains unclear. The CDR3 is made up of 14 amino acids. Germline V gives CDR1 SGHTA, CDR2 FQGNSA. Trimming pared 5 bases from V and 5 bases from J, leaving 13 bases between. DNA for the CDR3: TGTGCCAGCAGCCCGGACCCCCAGAACAATGAGCAGTTCTTC. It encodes CASSPDPQNNEQFF.

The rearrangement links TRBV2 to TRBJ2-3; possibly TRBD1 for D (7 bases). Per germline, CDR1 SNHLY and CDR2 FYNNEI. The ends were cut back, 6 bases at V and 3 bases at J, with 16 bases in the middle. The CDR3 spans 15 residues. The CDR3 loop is CASRDRAGGTDTQYF. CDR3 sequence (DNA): TGTGCCAGCAGAGACAGGGCCGGGGGAACAGATACGCAGTATTTT.

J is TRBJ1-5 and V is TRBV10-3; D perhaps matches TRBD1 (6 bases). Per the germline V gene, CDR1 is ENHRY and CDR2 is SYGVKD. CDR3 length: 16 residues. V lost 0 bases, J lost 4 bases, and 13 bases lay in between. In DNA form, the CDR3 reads TGTGCCATCAGTGAGTCCTACCGGGACACTAATCAGCCCCAGCATTTT. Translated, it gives CAISESYRDTNQPQHF.

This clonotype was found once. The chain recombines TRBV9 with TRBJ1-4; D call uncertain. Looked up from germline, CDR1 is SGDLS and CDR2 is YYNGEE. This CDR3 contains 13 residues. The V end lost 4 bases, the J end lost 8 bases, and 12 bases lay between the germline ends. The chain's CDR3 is CASSSTPGEKLFF. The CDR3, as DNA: TGTGCCAGCAGCTCCACACCGGGGGAAAAACTGTTTTTT.

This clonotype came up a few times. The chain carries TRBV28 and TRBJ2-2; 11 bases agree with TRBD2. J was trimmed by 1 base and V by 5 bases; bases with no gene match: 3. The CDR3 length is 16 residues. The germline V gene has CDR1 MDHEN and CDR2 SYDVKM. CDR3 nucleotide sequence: TGTGCCAGCAGTGATCTAGCGGGAGGGAACACCGGGGAGCTGTTTTTT. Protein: CASSDLAGGNTGELFF.

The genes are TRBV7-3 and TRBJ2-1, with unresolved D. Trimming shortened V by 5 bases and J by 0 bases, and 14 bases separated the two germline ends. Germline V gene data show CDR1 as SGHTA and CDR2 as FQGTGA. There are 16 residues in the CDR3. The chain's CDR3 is CASSPTRSSSYNEQFF. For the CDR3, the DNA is TGTGCCAGCAGCCCGACGAGGAGTAGCTCCTACAATGAGCAGTTCTTC.

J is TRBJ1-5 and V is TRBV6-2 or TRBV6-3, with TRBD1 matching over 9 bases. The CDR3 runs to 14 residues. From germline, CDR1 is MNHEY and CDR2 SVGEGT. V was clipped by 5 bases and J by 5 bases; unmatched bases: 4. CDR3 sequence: CASSGDRADQPQHF. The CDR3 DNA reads TGTGCCAGCAGTGGGGACAGGGCTGATCAGCCCCAGCATTTT.

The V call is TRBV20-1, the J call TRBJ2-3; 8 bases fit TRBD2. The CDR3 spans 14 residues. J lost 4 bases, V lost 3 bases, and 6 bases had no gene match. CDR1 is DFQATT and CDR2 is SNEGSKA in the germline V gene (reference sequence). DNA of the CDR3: TGCAGTGCTAGCACGACTAGCGTGGCAGATACGCAGTATTTT. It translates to CSASTTSVADTQYF.

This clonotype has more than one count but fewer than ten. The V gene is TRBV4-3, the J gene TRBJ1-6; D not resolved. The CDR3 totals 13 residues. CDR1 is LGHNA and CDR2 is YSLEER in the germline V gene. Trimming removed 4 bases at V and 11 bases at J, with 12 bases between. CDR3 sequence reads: CASSPTLLTPLHF. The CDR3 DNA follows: TGCGCCAGCAGCCCAACATTGTTAACACCCCTCCACTTT.

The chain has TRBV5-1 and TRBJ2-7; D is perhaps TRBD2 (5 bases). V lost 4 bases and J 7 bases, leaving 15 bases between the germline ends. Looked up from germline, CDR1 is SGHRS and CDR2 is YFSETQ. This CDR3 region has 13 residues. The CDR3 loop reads CASSVGLGGEQYF. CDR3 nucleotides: TGCGCCAGCAGCGTGGGCTTAGGAGGAGAGCAGTACTTC.

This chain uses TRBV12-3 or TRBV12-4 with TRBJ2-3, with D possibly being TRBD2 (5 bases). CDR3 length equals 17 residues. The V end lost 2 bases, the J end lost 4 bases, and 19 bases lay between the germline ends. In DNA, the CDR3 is TGTGCCAGCAGTTTATGGGGAAACCCGGAGGTCGCAGATACGCAGTATTTT. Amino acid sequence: CASSLWGNPEVADTQYF.

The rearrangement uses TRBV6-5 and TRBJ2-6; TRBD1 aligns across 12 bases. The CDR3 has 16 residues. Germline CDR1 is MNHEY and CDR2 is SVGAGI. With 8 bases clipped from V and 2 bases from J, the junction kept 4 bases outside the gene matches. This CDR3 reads CASAGTGGAGANVLTF. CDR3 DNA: TGTGCCAGCGCCGGGACAGGGGGCGCTGGGGCCAACGTCCTGACTTTC.

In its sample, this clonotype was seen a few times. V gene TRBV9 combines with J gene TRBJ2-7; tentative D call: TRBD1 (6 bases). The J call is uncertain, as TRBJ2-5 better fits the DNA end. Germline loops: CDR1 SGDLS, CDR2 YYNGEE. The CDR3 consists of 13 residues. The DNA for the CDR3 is TGTGCCAGCAGCGTAAGGGGGACGGAGACCCAGTACTTC. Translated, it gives CASSVRGTETQYF.

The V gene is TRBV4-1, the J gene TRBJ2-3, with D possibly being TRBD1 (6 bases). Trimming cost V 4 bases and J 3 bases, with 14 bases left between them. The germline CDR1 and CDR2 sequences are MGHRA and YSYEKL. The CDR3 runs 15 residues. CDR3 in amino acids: CASSLRGIATDTQYF. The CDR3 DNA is TGCGCCAGCAGCCTCAGGGGTATCGCGACAGATACGCAGTATTTT.

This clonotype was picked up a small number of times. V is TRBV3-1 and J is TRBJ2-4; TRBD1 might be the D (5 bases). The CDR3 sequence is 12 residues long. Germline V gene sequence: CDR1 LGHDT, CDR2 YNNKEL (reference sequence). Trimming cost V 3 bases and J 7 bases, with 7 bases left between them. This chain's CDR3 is CASSQTENIQYF. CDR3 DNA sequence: TGTGCCAGCAGCCAGACAGAGAACATTCAGTACTTC.

The CDR3 DNA follows: TGCGCCAGCAGCCAGCTCCTAGCGGGGGCACCCTACGAGCAGTTCTTC. Translating gives CASSQLLAGAPYEQFF. The rearrangement uses TRBV4-3 and TRBJ2-1, with 10 bases aligning to TRBD2. The V gene end was trimmed by 3 bases and the J gene end by 10 bases; junction bases not matched to a gene: 12. This CDR3 has 16 residues. Germline CDR1 and CDR2: LGHNA and YSLEER.

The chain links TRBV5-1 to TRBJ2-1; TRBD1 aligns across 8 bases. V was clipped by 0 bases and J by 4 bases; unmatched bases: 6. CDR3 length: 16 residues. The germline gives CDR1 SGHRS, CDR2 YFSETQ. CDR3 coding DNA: TGCGCCAGCAGCTTGGACAGTTACAGGGGGTACAATGAGCAGTTCTTC. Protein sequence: CASSLDSYRGYNEQFF.